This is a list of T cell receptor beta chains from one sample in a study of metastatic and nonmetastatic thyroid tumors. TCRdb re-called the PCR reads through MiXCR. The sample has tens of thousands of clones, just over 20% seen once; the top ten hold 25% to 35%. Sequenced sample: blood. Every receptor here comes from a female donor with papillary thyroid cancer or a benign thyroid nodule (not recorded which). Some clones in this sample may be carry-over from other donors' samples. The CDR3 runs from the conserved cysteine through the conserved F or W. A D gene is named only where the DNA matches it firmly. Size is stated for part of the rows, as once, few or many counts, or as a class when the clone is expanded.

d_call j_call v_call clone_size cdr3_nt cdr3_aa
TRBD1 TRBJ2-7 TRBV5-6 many TGTGCCAGCAGCCTAGAGGACAGGGGGGCCTACGAGCAGTACTTC CASSLEDRGAYEQYF
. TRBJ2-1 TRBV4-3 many TGCGCCAGCAGCCAAGGGTTCGGCCTAGAGCAGTTCTTC CASSQGFGLEQFF
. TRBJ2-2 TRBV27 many TGTGCCAGCAGTTTCTTGGACTTTCTCAACGCCGGGGAGCTGTTTTTT CASSFLDFLNAGELFF
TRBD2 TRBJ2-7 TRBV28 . TGTGCCAGCAGTTGGACTAGCTCCTACGAGCAGTACTTC CASSWTSSYEQYF
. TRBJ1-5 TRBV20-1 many TGCAGTGCTATCAGGGTTTTGAATCAGCCCCAGCATTTT CSAIRVLNQPQHF
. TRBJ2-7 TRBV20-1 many TGCAGTGCTAGAGATCCGGGGGCCGGCGAGCAGTACTTC CSARDPGAGEQYF
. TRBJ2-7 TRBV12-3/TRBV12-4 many TGTGCCAGCAGCCCTAGGGGGAGCCACGAGCAGTACTTC CASSPRGSHEQYF
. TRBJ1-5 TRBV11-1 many TGTGCCAGCAGCTCCACCTTGGCGGGGATCGAGGAACAGCCCCAGCATTTT CASSSTLAGIEEQPQHF
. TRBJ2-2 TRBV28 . TGTGCCAGCAGTTTATTTGAGGACAGAACCACCGGGGAGCTGTTTTTT CASSLFEDRTTGELFF
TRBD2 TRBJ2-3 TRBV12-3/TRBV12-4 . TGTGCCAGCAGTCTTGGACTAGCGGGATCAGATACGCAGTATTTT CASSLGLAGSDTQYF
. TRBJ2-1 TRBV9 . TGTGCCAGCAGCGTAGAAACAGGGTACCGTCAGTTCTTC CASSVETGYRQFF
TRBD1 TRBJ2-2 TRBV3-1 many TGTGCCAGCAGGACAGGGGCGAACACCGGGGAGCTGTTTTTT CASRTGANTGELFF
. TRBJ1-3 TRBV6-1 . TGTGCCAGCAGTGAAGCGCTTCTTGCGGGGCTTCTAGGAAACACCATATATTTT CASSEALLAGLLGNTIYF
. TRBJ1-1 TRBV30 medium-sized TGTGCCTGGAGTTATGGGAACACTGAAGCTTTCTTT CAWSYGNTEAFF
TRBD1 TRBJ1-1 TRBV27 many TGTGCCAGCAGTCCACGGACAGGGGGGGAAGGCACTGAAGCTTTCTTT CASSPRTGGEGTEAFF
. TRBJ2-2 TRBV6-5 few TGTGCCAGCAGTTACTCAAACACCGGGGAGCTGTTTTTT CASSYSNTGELFF
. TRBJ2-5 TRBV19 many TGTGCCAGTAGTATAGTCGGGACCCCCGGTGGTAACCAGTACTTC CASSIVGTPGGNQYF
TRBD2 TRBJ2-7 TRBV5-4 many TGTGCCAGCAGCTTGGGACTAGCGGGAGGGCCTCTCTACGAGCAGTACTTC CASSLGLAGGPLYEQYF
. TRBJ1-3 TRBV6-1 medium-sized TGTGCCAGCACAGGGGGAAACACCATATATTTT CASTGGNTIYF
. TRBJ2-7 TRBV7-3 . TGTGCCAGCAGCTCAACCGGGACCGGGCAGATCAACTTC CASSSTGTGQINF
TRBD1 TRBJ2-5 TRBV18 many TGTGCCAGCTCTCCAAGACAGGGGATAGAGCAGACCCAGTACTTC CASSPRQGIEQTQYF
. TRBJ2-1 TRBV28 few TGTGCCAGCAGTAAGCCTTCGGGTAGGTACTACAATGATCAGTTCTTC CASSKPSGRYYNDQFF
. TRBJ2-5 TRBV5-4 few TGTGCCAGCAGCTTCGACCGCCAAGAGACCCAGTACTTC CASSFDRQETQYF
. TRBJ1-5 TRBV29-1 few TGCAGCGTTGAAGTTTCGGAGAATCAGCCCCAGCATTTT CSVEVSENQPQHF
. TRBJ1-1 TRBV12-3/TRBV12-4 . TGTGCCAGCAGTTCCTTTTGGAACACTGAAGCTTTCTTT CASSSFWNTEAFF
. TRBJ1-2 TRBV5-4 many TGTGCCAGCAGCTTGGGGGTCGCAGGGCTCTATGGCTACACCTTC CASSLGVAGLYGYTF
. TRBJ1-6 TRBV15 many TGTGCCACCAGCAGGACTGACTTGGATTCACCCCTCCACTTT CATSRTDLDSPLHF
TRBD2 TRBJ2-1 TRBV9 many TGTGCCAGCAGCGTAGAGCCTAGCGGGATCTACAATGAGCAGTTCTTC CASSVEPSGIYNEQFF
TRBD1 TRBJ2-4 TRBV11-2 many TGTGCCAGCAGCTTAATACGACAGGGCAAAAACATTCAGTACTTC CASSLIRQGKNIQYF
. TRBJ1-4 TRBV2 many TGTGCCAGCACCAGTCCAGCTAATGAAAAACTGTTTTTT CASTSPANEKLFF
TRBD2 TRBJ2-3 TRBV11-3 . TGTGCCAGCAGCTTAGGTACGAGGACTAGCGGGAGGGCTACAGATACGCAGTATTTT CASSLGTRTSGRATDTQYF
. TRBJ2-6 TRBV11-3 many TGTGCCAGCAGCTTAGGGGGAATACCTTCCTCTGGGGCCAACGTCCTGACTTTC CASSLGGIPSSGANVLTF
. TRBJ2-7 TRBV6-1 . TGTGCCAGCAGTGAGGGGGAAGAGCAGTACTTC CASSEGEEQYF
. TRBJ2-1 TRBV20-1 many TGCAGTGCTATCTATAGGGAGGGGGCCGGGAGTGGCTCCTACAATGAGCAGTTCTTC CSAIYREGAGSGSYNEQFF
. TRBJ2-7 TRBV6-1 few TGTGCCAGCAGAAGGGGGACGGGGTCCTACGAGCAGTACTTC CASRRGTGSYEQYF
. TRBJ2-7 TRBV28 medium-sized TGTGCCAGCAGCCCTCCAGAACTAGCTAACTACGAGCAGTACTTC CASSPPELANYEQYF
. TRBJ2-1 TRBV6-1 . TGTGCCAGCAGCAAAATCTTAGGGGAGGCTTACAATGAGCAGTTCTTC CASSKILGEAYNEQFF
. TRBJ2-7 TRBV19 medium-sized TGTGCCAGTAGTGCGCTTGGGCCTGGCTACGAGCAGTACTTC CASSALGPGYEQYF
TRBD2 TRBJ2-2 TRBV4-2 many TGTGCCAGCAGCCAAGCCACTAGCGGGAGCGGGGACGGGGAGCTGTTTTTT CASSQATSGSGDGELFF
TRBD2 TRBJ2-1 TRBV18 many TGTGCCAGCTCACCGCCGCGCGGGGGGGATTACAATGAGCAGTTCTTC CASSPPRGGDYNEQFF
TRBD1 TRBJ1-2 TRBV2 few TGTGCCAGCAGGGGGACAGGGGGGGCCTATGGCTACACCTTC CASRGTGGAYGYTF
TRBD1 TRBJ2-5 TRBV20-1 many TGCAGTGCTAGAAGGACAGGGGAGACCCAGTACTTC CSARRTGETQYF
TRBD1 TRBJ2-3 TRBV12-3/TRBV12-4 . TGTGCCAGCATGCGGACAGGTGTCCCATATACGCAGTATTTT CASMRTGVPYTQYF
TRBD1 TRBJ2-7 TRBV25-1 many TGTGCCAGCAGCGAAGGACAGGCGAGCTCCTACGAGCAGTACTTC CASSEGQASSYEQYF
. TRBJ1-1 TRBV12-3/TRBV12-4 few TGTGCCAGCATTTTACATGGCACCGAAGCTTTCTTT CASILHGTEAFF
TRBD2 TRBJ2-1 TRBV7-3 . TGTGCCAGCAGCTTAACCGGGACTAGTAACAATGAGCAGTTCTTC CASSLTGTSNNEQFF
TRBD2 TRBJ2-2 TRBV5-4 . TGTGCCAGCAGCTTTGGACTAGCGGGAGATACCGGGGAGCTGTTTTTT CASSFGLAGDTGELFF
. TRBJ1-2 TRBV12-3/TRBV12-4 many TGTGCCAGCAGACCGCCGGATGGAGGCTTTAACTTCGGCTACACCTTC CASRPPDGGFNFGYTF
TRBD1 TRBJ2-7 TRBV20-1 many TGCAGTGCCCCGGACAGGGGGCGCGAGCAGTACTTC CSAPDRGREQYF
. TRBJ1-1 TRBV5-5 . TGTGCCAGCAGCTTGGAAGGCCAGGCGGACACTGAAGCTTTCTTT CASSLEGQADTEAFF
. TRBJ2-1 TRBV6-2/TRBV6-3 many TGTGCCAGCAGTGGGAGTTCACGGAAGCTCTTC CASSGSSRKLF
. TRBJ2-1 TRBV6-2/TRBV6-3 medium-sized TGTGCCAGCAGCCGCGGACGGATCCTTTACAATGAGCAGTTCTTC CASSRGRILYNEQFF